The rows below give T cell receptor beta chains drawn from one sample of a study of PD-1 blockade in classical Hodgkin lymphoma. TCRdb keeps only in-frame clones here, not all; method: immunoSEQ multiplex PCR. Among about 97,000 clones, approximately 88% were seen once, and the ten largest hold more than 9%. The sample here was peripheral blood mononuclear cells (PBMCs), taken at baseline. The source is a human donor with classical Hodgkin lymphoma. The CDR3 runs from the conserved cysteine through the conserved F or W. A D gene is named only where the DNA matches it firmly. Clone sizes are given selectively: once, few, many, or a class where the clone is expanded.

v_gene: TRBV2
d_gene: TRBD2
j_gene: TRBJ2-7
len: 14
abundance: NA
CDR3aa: CASNGGGRIYEQYF
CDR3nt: TGTGCCAGCAACGGTGGCGGGAGAATCTACGAGCAGTACTTC

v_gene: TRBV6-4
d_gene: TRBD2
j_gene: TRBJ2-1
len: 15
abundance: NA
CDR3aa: CASSDEAGEFNEQFF
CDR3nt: TGTGCCAGCAGTGACGAGGCGGGAGAATTCAATGAGCAGTTCTTC

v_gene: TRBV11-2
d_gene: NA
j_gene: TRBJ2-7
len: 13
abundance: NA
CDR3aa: CASSLSPSYEQYF
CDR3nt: TGTGCCAGCAGCTTGTCCCCTTCCTACGAGCAGTACTTC

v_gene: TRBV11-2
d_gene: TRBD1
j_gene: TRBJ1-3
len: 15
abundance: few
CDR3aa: CASSQDRAAGNTIYF
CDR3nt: TGTGCCAGCAGCCAGGACAGGGCGGCTGGAAACACCATATATTTT

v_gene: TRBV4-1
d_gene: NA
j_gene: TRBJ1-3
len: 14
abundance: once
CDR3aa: CASSQRTDGNTIYF
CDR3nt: TGCGCCAGCAGCCAAAGGACAGACGGAAACACCATATATTTT

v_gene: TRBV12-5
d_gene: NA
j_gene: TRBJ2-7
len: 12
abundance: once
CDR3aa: CASGGDPYEQYF
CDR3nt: TGTGCTAGTGGTGGGGATCCCTACGAGCAGTACTTC

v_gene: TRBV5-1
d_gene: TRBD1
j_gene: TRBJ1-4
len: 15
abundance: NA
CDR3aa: CASSLGQGANEKLFF
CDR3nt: TGCGCCAGCAGCTTGGGACAGGGCGCTAATGAAAAACTGTTTTTT

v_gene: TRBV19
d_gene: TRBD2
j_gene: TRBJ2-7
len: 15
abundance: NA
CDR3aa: CATSGLAGGNYEQYF
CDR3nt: TGTGCCACCTCGGGACTAGCGGGAGGTAATTACGAGCAGTACTTC

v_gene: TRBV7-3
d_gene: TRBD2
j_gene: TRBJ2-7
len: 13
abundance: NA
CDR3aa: CASSLLAGGEQYF
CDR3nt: TGTGCCAGCAGCTTACTAGCGGGAGGCGAGCAGTACTTC

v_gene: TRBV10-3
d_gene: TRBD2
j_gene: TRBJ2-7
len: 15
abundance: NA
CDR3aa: CATSSSLAGVYEQYF
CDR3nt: TGTGCCACCAGCAGCTCCCTAGCGGGAGTCTACGAGCAGTACTTC

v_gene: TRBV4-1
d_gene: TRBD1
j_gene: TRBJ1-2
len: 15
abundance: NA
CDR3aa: CASSQDRTGAYGYTF
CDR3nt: TGCGCCAGCAGCCAAGATCGGACAGGGGCCTATGGCTACACCTTC

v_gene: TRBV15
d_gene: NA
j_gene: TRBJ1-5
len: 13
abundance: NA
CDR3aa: CATSTVGDQPQHF
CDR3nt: TGTGCCACCAGCACCGTCGGGGATCAGCCCCAGCATTTT

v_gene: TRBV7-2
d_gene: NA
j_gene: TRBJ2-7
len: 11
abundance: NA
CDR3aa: CASSRGYEQYF
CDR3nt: TGTGCCAGCAGCCGCGGGTACGAGCAGTACTTC

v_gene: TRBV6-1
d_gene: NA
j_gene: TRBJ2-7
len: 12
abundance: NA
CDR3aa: CASRSGGYEQYF
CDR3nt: TGTGCCAGCAGGTCCGGCGGCTACGAGCAGTACTTC

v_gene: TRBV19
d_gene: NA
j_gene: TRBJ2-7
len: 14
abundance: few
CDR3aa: CASSINGGLGEQYF
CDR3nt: TGTGCCAGTAGTATAAATGGAGGGTTGGGGGAGCAGTACTTC

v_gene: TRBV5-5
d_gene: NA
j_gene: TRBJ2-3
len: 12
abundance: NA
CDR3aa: CASSSSTDTQYF
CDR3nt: TGTGCCAGCAGCTCCAGCACAGATACGCAGTATTTT

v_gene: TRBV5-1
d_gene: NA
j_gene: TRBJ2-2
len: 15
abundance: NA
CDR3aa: CASSLSGTNTGELFF
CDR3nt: TGCGCCAGCAGCTTGTCCGGGACTAACACCGGGGAGCTGTTTTTT

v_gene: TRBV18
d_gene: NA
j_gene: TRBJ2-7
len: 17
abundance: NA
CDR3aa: CASSPSYGGGAPHEQYF
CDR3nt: TGTGCCAGCTCACCCTCCTATGGTGGGGGGGCGCCCCACGAGCAGTACTTC

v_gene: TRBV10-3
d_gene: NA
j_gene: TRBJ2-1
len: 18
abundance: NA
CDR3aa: CAISGGFRPLGVGNEQFF
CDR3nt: TGTGCCATCAGTGGAGGATTTCGGCCTCTCGGGGTCGGCAATGAGCAGTTCTTC

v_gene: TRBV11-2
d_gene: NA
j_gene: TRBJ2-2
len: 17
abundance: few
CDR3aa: CASSQDRAHPVGRELFF
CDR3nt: TGCGCCAGCAGCCAAGACCGGGCCCATCCGGTGGGGCGGGAGCTGTTTTTT